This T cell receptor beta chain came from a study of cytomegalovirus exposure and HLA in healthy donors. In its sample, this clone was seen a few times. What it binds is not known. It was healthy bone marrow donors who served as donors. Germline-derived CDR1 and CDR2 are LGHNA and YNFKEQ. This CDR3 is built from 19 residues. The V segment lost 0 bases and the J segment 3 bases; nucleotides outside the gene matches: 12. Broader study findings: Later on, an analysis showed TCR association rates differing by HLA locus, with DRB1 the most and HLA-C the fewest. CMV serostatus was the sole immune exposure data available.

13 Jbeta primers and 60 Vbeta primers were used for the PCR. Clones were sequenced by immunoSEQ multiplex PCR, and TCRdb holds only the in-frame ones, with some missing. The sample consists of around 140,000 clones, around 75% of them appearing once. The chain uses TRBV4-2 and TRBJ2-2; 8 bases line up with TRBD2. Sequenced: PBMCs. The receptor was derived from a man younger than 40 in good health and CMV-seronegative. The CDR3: CASSQDWLAGFEDTGELFF. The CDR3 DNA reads TGTGCCAGCAGCCAAGATTGGCTAGCGGGCTTCGAGGACACCGGGGAGCTGTTTTTT.